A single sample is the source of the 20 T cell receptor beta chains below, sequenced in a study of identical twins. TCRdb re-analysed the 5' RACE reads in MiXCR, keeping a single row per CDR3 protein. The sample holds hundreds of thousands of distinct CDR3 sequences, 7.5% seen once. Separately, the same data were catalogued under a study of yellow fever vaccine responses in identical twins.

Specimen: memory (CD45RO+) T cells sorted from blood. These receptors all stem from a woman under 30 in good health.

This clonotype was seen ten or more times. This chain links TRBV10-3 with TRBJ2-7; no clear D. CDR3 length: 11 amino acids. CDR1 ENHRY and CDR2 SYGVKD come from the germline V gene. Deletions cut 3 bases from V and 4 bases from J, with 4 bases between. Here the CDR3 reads CAISDHYEQYF. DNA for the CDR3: TGTGCCATCAGTGACCATTACGAGCAGTACTTC.

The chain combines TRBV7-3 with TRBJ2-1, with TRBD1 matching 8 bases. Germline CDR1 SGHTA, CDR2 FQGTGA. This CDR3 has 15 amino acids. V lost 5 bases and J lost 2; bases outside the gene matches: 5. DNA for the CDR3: TGTGCCAGCAGCACGGACAGGGTGACCTACAATGAGCAGTTCTTC. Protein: CASSTDRVTYNEQFF.

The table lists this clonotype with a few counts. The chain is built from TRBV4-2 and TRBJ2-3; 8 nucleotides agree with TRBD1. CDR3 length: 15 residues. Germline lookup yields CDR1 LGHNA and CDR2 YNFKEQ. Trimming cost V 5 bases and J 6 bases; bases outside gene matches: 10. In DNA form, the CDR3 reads TGTGCCAGCAGCTTAGGGGACAGGACCGAGGATACGCAGTATTTT. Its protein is CASSLGDRTEDTQYF.

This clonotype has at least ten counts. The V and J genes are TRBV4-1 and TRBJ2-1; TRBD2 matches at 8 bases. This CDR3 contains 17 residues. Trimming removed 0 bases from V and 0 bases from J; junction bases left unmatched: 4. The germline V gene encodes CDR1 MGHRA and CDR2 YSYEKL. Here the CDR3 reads CASSQESRGVSYNEQFF. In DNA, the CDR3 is TGCGCCAGCAGCCAAGAATCGCGGGGGGTCTCCTACAATGAGCAGTTCTTC.

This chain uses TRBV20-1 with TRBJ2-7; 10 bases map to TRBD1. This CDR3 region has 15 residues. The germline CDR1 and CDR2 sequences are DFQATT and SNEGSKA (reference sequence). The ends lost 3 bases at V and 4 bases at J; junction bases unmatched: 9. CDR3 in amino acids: CSASYRQGARYEQYF. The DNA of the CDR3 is TGCAGTGCTAGCTACCGACAGGGGGCTCGGTACGAGCAGTACTTC.

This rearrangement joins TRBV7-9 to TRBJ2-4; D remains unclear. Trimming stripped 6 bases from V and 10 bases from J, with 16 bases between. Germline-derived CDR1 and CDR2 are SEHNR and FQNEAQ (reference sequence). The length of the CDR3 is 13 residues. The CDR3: CASSPEPFRIQYF. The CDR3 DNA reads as TGTGCCAGCAGTCCGGAGCCGTTTAGAATTCAGTACTTC.

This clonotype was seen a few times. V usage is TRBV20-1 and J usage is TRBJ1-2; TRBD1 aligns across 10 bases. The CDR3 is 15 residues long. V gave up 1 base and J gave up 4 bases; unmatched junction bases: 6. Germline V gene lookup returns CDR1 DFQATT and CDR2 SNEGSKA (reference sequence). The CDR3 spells CSARAGTGAGYGYTF. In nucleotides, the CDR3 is TGCAGTGCTAGAGCCGGGACAGGGGCGGGCTATGGCTACACCTTC.

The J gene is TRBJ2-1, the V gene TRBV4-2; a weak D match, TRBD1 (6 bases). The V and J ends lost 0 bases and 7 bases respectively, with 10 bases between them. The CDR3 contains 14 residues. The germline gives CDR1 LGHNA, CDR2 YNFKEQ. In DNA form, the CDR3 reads TGTGCCAGCAGCCAAGATCACAGGGAGAATGAGCAGTTCTTC. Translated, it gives CASSQDHRENEQFF.

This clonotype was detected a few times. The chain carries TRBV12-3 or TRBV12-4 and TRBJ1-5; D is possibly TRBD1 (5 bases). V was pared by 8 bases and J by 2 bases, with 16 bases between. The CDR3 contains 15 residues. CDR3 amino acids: CASSSPGLGNQPQHF. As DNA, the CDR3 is TGTGCCAGCTCGTCCCCGGGGCTAGGCAATCAGCCCCAGCATTTT.

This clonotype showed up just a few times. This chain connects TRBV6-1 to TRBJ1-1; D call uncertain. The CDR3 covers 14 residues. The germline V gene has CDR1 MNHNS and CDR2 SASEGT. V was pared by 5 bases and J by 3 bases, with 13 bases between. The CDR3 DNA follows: TGTGCCAGCAGTCCCTGGACTGACCACACTGAAGCTTTCTTT. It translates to CASSPWTDHTEAFF.

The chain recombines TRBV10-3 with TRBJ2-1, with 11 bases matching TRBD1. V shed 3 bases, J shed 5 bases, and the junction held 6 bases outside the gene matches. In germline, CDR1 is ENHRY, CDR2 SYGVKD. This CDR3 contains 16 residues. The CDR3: CAISDPGQGVHNEQFF. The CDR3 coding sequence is TGTGCCATCAGTGACCCGGGACAGGGGGTACACAATGAGCAGTTCTTC.

The chain's CDR3 is CSAEPASPPNTNYGYTF. CDR3 sequence (DNA): TGCAGTGCTGAACCAGCCTCCCCCCCGAACACTAACTATGGCTACACCTTC. The chain uses TRBV20-1 and TRBJ1-2; D gene unclear. Germline V CDR1 and CDR2: DFQATT, SNEGSKA (reference sequence). Trimming shortened V by 5 bases and J by 0 bases, and 22 bases separated the two germline ends. CDR3 length: 17 residues.

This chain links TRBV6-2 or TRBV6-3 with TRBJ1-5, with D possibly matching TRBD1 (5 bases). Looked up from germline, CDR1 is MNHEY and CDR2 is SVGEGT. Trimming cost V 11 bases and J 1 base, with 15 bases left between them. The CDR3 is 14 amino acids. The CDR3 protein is CAGRRGGSNQPQHF. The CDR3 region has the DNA TGTGCCGGACGGAGGGGAGGGAGCAATCAGCCCCAGCATTTT.

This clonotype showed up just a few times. CDR3 loop: CASSEVRGPSGELFF. The CDR3 bases are TGTGCCAGCAGTGAGGTCAGGGGGCCTTCCGGGGAGCTGTTTTTT. This chain uses TRBV2 with TRBJ2-2, with 8 nucleotides matching TRBD1. CDR3 length: 15 amino acids. Per the germline V gene, CDR1 is SNHLY and CDR2 is FYNNEI. The V segment lost 3 bases and the J segment 6 bases; nucleotides outside the gene matches: 6.

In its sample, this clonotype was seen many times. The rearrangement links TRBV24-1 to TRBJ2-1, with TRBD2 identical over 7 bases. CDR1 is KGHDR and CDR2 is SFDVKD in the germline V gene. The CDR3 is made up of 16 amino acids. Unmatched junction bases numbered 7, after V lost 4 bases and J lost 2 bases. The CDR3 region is CATSDPSGTAYNEQFF. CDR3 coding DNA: TGTGCCACCAGTGACCCGAGCGGGACCGCCTACAATGAGCAGTTCTTC.

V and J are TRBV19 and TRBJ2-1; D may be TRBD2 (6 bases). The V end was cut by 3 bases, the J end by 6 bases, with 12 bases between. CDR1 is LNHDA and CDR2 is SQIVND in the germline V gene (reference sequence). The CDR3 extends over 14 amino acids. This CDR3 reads CASSIGRERNEQFF. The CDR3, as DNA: TGTGCCAGTAGTATCGGGCGGGAACGCAATGAGCAGTTCTTC.

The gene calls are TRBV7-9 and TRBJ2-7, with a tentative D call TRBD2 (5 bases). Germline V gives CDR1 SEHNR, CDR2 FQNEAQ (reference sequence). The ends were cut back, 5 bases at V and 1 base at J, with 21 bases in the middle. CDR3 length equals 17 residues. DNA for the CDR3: TGTGCCAGCAGCCCGCCCGGCGAGGGTCTCACTTCCTACGAGCAGTACTTC. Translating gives CASSPPGEGLTSYEQYF.

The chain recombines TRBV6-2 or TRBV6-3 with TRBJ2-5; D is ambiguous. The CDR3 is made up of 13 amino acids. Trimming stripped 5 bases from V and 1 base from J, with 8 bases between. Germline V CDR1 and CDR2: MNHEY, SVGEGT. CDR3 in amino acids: CASSPSTQETQYF. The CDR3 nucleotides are TGTGCCAGCAGTCCTTCAACCCAAGAGACCCAGTACTTC.

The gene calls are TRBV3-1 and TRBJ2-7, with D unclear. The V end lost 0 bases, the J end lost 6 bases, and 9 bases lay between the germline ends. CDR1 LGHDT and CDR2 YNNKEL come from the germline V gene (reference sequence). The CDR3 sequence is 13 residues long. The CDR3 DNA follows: TGTGCCAGCAGCCAAGACAGGTTCTTCGAGCAGTACTTC. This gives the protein CASSQDRFFEQYF.

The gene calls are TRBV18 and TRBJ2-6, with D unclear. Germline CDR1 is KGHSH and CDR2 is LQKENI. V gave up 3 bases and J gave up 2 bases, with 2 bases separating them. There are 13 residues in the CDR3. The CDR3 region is CASSPPGANVLTF. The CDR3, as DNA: TGTGCCAGCTCACCTCCTGGGGCCAACGTCCTGACTTTC.